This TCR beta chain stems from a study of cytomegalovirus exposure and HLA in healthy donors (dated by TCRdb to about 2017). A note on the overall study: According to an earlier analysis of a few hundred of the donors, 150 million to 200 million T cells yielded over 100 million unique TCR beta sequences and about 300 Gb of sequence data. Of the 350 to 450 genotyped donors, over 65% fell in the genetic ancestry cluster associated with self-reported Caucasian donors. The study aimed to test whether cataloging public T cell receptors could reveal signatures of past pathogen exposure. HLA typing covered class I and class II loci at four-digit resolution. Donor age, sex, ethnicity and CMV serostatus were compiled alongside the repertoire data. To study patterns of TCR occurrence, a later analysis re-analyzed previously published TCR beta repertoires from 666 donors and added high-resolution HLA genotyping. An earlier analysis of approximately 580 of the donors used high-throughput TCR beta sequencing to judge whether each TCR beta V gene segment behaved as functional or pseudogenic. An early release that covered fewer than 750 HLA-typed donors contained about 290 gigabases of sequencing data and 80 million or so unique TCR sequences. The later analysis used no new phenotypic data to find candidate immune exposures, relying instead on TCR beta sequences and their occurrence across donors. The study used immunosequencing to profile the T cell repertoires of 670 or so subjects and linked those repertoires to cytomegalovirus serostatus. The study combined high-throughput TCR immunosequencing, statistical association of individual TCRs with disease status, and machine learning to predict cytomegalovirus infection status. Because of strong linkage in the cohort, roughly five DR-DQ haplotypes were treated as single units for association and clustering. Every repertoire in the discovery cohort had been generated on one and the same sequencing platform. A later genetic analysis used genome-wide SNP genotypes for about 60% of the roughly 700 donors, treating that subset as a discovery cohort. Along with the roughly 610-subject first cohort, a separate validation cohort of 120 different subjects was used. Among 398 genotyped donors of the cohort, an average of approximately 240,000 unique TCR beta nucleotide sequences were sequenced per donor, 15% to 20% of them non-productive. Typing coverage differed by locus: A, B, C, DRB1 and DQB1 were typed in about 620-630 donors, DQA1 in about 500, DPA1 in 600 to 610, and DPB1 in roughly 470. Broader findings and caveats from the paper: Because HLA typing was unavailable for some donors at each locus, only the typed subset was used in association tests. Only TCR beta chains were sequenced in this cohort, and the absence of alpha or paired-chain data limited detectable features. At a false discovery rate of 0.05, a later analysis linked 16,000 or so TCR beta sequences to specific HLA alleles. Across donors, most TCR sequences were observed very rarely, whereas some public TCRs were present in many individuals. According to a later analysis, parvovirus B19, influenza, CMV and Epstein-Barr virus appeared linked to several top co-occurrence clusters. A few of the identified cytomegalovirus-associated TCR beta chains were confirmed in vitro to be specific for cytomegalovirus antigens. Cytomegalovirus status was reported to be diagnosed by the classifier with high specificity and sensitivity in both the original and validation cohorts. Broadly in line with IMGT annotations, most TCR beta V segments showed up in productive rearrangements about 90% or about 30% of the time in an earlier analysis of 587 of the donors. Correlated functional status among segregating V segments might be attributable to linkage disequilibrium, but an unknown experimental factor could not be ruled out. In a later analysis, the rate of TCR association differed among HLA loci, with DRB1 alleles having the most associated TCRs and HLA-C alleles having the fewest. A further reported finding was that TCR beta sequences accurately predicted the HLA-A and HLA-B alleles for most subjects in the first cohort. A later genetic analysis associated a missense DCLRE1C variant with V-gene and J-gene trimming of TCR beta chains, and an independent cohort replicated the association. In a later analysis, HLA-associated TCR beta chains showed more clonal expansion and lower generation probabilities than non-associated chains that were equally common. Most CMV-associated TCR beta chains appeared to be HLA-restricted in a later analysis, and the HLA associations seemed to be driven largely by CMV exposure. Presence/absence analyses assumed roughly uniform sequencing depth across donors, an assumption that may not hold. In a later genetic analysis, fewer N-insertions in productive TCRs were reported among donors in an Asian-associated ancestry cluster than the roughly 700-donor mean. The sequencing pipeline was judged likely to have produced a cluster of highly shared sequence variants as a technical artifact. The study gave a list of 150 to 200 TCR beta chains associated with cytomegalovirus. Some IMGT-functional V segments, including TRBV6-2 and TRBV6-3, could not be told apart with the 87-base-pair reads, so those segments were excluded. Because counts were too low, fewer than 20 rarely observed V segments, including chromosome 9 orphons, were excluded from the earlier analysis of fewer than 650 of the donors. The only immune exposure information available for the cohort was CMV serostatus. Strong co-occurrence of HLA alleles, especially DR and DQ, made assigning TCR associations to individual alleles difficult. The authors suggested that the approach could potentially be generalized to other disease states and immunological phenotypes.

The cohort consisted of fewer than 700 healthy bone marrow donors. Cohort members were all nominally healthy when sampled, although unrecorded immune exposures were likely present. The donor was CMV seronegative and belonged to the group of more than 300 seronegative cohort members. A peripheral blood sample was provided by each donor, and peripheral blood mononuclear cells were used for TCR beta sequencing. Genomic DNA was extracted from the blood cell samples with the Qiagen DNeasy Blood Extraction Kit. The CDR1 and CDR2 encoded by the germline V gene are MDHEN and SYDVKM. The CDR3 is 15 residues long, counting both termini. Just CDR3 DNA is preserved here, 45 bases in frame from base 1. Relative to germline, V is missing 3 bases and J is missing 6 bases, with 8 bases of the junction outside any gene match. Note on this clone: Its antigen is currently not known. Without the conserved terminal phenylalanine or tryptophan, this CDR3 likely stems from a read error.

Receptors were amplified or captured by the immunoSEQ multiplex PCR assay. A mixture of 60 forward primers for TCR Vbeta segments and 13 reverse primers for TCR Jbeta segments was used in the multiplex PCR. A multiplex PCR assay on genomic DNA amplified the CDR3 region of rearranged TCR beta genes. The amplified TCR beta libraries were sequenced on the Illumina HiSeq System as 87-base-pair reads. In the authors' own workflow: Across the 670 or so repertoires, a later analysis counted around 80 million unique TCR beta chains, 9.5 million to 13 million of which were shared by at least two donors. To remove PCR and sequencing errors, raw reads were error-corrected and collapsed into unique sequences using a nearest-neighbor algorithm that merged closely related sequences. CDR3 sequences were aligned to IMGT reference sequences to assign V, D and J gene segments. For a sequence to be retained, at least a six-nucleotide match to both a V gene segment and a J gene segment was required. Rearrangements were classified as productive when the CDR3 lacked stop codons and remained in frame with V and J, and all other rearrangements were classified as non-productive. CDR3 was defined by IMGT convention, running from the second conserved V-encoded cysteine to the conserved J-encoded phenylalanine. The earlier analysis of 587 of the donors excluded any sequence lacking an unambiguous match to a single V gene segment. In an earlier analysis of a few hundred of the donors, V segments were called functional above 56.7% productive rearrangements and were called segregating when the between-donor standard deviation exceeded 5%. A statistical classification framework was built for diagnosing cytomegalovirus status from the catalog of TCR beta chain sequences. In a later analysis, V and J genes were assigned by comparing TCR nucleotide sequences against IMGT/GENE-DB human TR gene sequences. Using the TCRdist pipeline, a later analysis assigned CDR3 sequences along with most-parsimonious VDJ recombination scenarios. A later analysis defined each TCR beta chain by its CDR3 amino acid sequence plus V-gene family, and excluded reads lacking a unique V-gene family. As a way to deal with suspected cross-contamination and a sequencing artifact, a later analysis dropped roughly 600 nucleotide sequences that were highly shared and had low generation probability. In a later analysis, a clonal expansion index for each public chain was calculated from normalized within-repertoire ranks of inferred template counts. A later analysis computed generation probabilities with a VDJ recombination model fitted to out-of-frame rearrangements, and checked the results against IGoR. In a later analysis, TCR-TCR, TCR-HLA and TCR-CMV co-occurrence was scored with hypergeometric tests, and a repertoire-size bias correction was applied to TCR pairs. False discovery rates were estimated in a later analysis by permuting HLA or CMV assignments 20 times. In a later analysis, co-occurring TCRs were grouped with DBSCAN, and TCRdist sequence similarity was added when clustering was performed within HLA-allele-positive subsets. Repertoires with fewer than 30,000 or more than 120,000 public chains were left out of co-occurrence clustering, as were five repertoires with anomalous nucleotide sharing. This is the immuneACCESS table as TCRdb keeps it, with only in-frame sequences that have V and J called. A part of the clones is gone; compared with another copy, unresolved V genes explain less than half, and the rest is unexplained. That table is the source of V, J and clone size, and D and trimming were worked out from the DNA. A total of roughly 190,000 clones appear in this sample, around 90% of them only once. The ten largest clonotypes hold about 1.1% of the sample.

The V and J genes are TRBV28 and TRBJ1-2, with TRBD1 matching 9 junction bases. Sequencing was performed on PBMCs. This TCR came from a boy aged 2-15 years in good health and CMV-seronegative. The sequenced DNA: TGTGCCAGCAGTTTCCCCGGACAGGGGCCCCATGGCTACACCCTC. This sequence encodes CASSFPGQGPHGYTL.